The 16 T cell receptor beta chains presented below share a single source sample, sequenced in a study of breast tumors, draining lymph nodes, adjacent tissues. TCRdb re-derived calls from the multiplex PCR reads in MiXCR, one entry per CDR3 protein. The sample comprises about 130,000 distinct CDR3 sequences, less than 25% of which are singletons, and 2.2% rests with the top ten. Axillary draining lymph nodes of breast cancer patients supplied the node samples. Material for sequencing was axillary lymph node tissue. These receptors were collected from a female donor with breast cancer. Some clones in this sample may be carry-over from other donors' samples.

CDR3 protein: CAAAHPSNTQYF. The CDR3 nucleotides read TGTGCCGCAGCCCACCCCTCGAATACGCAGTATTTT. The V call is TRBV10-3, the J call TRBJ2-3; no clear D. The CDR3 runs to 12 residues. Trimming took 11 bases from V and 7 from J, leaving 16 bases between them. Germline V gives CDR1 ENHRY, CDR2 SYGVKD.

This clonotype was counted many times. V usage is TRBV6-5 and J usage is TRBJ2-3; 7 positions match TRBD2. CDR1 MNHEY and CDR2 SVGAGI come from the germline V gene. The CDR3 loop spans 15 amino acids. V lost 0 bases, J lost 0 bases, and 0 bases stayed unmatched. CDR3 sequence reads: CASSYSGLSTDTQYF. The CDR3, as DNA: TGTGCCAGCAGTTACTCGGGACTAAGCACAGATACGCAGTATTTT.

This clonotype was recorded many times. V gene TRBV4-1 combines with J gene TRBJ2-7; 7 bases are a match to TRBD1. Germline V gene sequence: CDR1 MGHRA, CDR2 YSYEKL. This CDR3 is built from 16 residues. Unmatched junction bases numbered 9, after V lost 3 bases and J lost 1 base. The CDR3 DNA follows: TGCGCCAGCAGCCAGGTACAGGGGTTTAAGTCCTACGAGCAGTACTTC. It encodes CASSQVQGFKSYEQYF.

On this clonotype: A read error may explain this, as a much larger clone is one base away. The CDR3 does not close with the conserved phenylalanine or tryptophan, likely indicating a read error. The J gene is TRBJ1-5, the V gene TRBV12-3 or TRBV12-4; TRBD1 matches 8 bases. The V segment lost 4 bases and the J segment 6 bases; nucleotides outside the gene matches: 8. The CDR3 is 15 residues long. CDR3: CASSSARGRVQPQHV. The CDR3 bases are TGTGCCAGCAGTTCCGCCAGGGGGCGAGTTCAGCCCCAGCATGTT.

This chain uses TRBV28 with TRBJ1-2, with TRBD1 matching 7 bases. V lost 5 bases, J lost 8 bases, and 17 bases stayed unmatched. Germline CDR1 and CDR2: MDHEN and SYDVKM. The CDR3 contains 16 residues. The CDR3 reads CASSPGGSQGGEGYTF. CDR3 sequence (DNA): TGTGCCAGCAGTCCCGGTGGATCCCAGGGGGGGGAAGGCTACACCTTC.

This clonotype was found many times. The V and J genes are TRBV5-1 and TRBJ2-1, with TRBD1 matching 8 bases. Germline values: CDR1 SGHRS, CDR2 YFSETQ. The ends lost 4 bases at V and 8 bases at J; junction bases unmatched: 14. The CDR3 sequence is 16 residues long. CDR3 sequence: CASSIRRQGILHEQFF. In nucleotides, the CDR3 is TGCGCCAGCAGCATTCGACGACAGGGGATTTTGCATGAGCAGTTCTTC.

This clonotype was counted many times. CDR3 residues: CSAGPRLADRETQYF. The CDR3 coding sequence is TGCAGTGCTGGGCCCAGGCTAGCTGATCGAGAGACCCAGTACTTC. V usage is TRBV20-1 and J usage is TRBJ2-5; a possible D gene is TRBD2 (5 bases). Trimming removed 5 bases at V and 4 bases at J, with 20 bases between. The CDR3 length is 15 residues. Germline V CDR1 and CDR2: DFQATT, SNEGSKA (reference sequence).

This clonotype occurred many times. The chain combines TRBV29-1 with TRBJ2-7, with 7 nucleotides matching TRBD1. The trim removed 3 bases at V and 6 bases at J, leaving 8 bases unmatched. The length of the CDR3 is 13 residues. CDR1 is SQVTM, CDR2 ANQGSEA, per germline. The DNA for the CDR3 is TGCAGCGTTGACGGGACAGCACCTGGCGAGCAGTACTTC. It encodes CSVDGTAPGEQYF.

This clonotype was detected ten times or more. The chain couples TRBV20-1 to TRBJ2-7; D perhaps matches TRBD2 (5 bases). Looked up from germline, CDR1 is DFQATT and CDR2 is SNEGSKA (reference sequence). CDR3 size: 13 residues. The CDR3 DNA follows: TGCAGCCCCACGGCGGGTTTACTAAGGGAGCAGTACTTC. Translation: CSPTAGLLREQYF.

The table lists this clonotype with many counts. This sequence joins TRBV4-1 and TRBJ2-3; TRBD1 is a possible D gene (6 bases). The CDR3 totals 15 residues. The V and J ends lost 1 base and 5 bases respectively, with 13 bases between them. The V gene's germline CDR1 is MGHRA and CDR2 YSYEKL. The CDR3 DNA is TGCGCCAGCAGCCAAGGACGGGCAGGGGTAGATACGCAGTATTTT. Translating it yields CASSQGRAGVDTQYF.

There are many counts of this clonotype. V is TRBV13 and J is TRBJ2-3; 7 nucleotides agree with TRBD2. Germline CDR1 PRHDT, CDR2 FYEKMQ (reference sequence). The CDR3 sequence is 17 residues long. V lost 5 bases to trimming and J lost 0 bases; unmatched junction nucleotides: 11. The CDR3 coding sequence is TGTGCCAGCAGCCCTAGGAGGGCGGGGGTTAGCACAGATACGCAGTATTTT. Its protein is CASSPRRAGVSTDTQYF.

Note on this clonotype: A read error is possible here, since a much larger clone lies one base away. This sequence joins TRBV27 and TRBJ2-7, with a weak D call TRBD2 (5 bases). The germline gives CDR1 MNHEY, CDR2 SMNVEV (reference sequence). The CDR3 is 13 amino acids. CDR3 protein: CASSFSALYGQYF. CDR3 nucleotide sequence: TGTGCCAGCAGTTTTAGCGCCCTCTACGGGCAGTACTTC.

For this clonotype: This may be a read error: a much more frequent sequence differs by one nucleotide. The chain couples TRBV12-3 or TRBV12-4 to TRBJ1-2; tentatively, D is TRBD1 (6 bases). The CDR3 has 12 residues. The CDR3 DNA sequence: TGTGCCGGCAGCCGCGACAGGAGTGGCTACACCTTC. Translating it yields CAGSRDRSGYTF.

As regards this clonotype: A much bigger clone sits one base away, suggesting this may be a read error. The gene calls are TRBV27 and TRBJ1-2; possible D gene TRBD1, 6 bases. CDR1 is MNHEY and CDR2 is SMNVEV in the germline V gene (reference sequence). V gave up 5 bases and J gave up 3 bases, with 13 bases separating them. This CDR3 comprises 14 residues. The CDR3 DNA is TGTGCCAGCAGTCGAACAGGGAATGACTATGGCTACACCTTC. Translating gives CASSRTGNDYGYTF.

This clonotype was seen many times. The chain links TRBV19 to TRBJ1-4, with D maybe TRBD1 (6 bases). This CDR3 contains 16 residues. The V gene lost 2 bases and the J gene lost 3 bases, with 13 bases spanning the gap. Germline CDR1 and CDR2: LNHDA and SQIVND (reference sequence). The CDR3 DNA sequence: TGTGCCAGTAGTATACGCCGACAGGTTGCTAATGAAAAACTGTTTTTT. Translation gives CASSIRRQVANEKLFF.

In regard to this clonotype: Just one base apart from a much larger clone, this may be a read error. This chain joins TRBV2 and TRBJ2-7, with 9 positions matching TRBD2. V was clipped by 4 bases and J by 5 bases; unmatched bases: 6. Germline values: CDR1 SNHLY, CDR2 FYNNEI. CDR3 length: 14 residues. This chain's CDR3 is CASSAPTSGDEQYF. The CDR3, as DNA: TGTGCCAGCAGTGCCCCGACTAGCGGCGACGAGCAGTACTTC.